The next 14 T cell receptor beta chains were all read from a single sample in a study of neoadjuvant nivolumab and ipilimumab in lung cancer (TCRdb year 2020). The time point label for this specimen denotes: at surgical resection after neoadjuvant nivolumab +/- ipilimumab. Libraries were built with the immunoSEQ multiplex PCR assay. TCRdb retrieved this table from immuneACCESS and kept in-frame rearrangements only. Not all clones are present; in checked studies, unresolved V genes account for under half, and no reason is known for the remainder. The sample data list about 20,000 clones, and around 77% of these were observed just once. The ten biggest clones cover around 7.8% of the sample. The sample was tumor tissue, taken after neoadjuvant nivolumab, alone or with ipilimumab, at or shortly before surgery. Receptor source: an adult with non-small cell lung cancer.

The chain uses TRBV6-5 and TRBJ1-4, with TRBD1 matching over 7 bases. The germline V gene encodes CDR1 MNHEY and CDR2 SVGAGI. Germline trimming cut 6 bases from V and 8 bases from J; bases unmatched to any gene: 9. The CDR3 runs 14 residues. CDR3 loop: CASSLGGLGEKLFF. DNA for the CDR3: TGTGCCAGCAGCCTAGGGGGCCTAGGAGAAAAACTGTTTTTT.

This clone was recorded a few times. V gene TRBV1 combines with J gene TRBJ1-1. TRBV1 has pseudogene status. This CDR3 has 16 residues. This CDR3 is CTSSQDLQGGDTEAFF. The CDR3 DNA sequence: TGCACCAGCAGCCAAGATCTCCAGGGCGGGGACACTGAAGCTTTCTTT.

The chain combines TRBV7-2 with TRBJ1-1, with D perhaps matching TRBD1 (5 bases). CDR1 and CDR2 (germline): SGHTA, FQGNSA. The V gene lost 5 bases and the J gene lost 5 bases, with 12 bases spanning the gap. The CDR3 has 13 amino acids. The CDR3 sequence: CASSRVPGTEAFF. Written as DNA, the CDR3 is TGTGCCAGCAGCAGAGTGCCAGGGACTGAAGCTTTCTTT.

A remark on this clone: At the DNA level, this CDR3 is encoded by other sequences in the same sample as well. The V call is TRBV20-1, the J call TRBJ1-2, with D uncertain. V gave up 0 bases and J gave up 1 base, with 0 bases separating them. Germline V lookup: CDR1 DFQATT, CDR2 SNEGSKA (reference sequence). The CDR3 sequence is 11 residues long. CDR3 coding DNA: TGCAGTGCTAGAGATAACTATGGCTACACCTTC. It yields the protein CSARDNYGYTF.

The rearrangement links TRBV7-9 to TRBJ2-7, with unresolved D. Germline values: CDR1 SEHNR, CDR2 FQNEAQ (reference sequence). This CDR3 spans 12 amino acids. Trimming pared 6 bases from V and 6 bases from J, leaving 12 bases between. CDR3 loop: CASSFTWSEQYF. CDR3 coding DNA: TGTGCCAGCAGTTTTACCTGGAGCGAGCAGTACTTC.

The rearrangement uses TRBV7-9 and TRBJ1-3; 7 bases align to TRBD1. Germline V CDR1 and CDR2: SEHNR, FQNEAQ (reference sequence). Unmatched junction bases numbered 6, after V lost 1 base and J lost 0 bases. The CDR3 totals 17 residues. The CDR3 nucleotides are TGTGCCAGCAGCTTAGTTTCCCAGGGGGGCTCTGGAAACACCATATATTTT. It translates to CASSLVSQGGSGNTIYF.

This clone has only a few counts. The chain employs TRBV6-5 and TRBJ1-1, with D tentatively TRBD1 (6 bases). Germline lookup yields CDR1 MNHEY and CDR2 SVGAGI. The CDR3 has 16 residues. V lost 2 bases and J 0 bases, leaving 13 bases between the germline ends. Here the CDR3 DNA reads TGTGCCAGCAGTTACGAGGTCAGGGGCATGAACACTGAAGCTTTCTTT. Protein sequence: CASSYEVRGMNTEAFF.

This chain uses TRBV7-2 with TRBJ2-3; 11 bases align to TRBD2. Germline V gives CDR1 SGHTA, CDR2 FQGNSA. After removal of 2 bases from V and 4 bases from J, the junction contained 2 bases not matched to a gene. The CDR3 is 15 residues long. The CDR3 DNA sequence: TGTGCCAGCAGCTTAACTAGCGGGGGATCAGATACGCAGTATTTT. Amino acid sequence: CASSLTSGGSDTQYF.

The chain is built from TRBV25-1 and TRBJ1-2; possibly TRBD1 for D (5 bases). V was pared by 6 bases and J by 4 bases, with 12 bases between. CDR1 is MGHDK, CDR2 SYGVNS, per germline. This CDR3 is built from 13 residues. CDR3 sequence (DNA): TGTGCCAGCAGAACGGGAGGGGCCTATGGCTACACCTTC. Translation gives CASRTGGAYGYTF.

This clone has just a few counts. The chain combines TRBV4-1 with TRBJ2-1, with D possibly TRBD2 on 7 matching bases. The CDR3 has 16 residues. V was shortened by 0 bases and J by 4 bases, with 13 bases between the two germline ends. CDR1 and CDR2 from the germline V gene are MGHRA and YSYEKL. CDR3 residues: CASSQEGGGLYNEQFF. The CDR3 region has the DNA TGCGCCAGCAGCCAAGAAGGCGGGGGCCTTTACAATGAGCAGTTCTTC.

This clone was counted between two and nine times. The rearrangement links TRBV6-1 to TRBJ2-7; no definite D call. Germline V gives CDR1 MNHNS, CDR2 SASEGT. The CDR3 totals 12 residues. V dropped 4 bases and J dropped 2 bases, with 6 bases sitting between them. The CDR3 is CASSATAYEQYF. The CDR3 DNA reads as TGTGCCAGCAGTGCAACGGCCTACGAGCAGTACTTC.

The chain combines TRBV14 with TRBJ1-1, with D tentatively TRBD1 (5 bases). CDR1 is SGHDN and CDR2 is FVKESK in the germline V gene. V lost 5 bases and J 6 bases, leaving 13 bases between the germline ends. CDR3 length: 13 residues. The CDR3 is CASSFRPGAEAFF. The CDR3 region has the DNA TGTGCCAGCAGCTTCAGACCGGGGGCTGAAGCTTTCTTT.

This clone was seen more than once but under ten times. The gene calls are TRBV6-5 and TRBJ2-3, with 9 bases matching TRBD1. From germline, CDR1 is MNHEY and CDR2 SVGAGI. V lost 4 bases, J lost 5 bases, and 4 bases stayed unmatched. The CDR3 runs to 14 residues. The CDR3 sequence is CASSSGTGRDTQYF. The DNA for the CDR3 is TGTGCCAGCAGTTCCGGGACAGGGAGAGATACGCAGTATTTT.

The chain couples TRBV9 to TRBJ1-1; TRBD1 might be the D (5 bases). Between the trimmed V and J ends, which lost 0 bases and 4 bases, there was a span of 13 bases. The germline CDR1 and CDR2 sequences are SGDLS and YYNGEE. The CDR3 contains 15 residues. CDR3 sequence reads: CASSVGGGSVTEAFF. CDR3 DNA: TGTGCCAGCAGCGTAGGGGGGGGGTCGGTCACTGAAGCTTTCTTT.